The T cell receptor beta chain under discussion was sequenced for a study of blood T cells in healthy people across ages. A J-beta primer mix and a sample-barcoded 5' primer were used in a second PCR of roughly 6 to 11 cycles. Every sample gave at least 2.5 million paired-end reads containing CDR3. MiXCR, applied by TCRdb to the 5' RACE reads, yields one record per CDR3 protein. Of some 900,000 distinct CDR3 sequences in the sample, 25% to 35% were seen once. As regards this clonotype: What it binds is unknown.

The CDR3 sequence is 16 residues long. Between the trimmed V and J ends, which lost 0 bases and 4 bases, there was a span of 15 bases. CDR1 is MNHEY and CDR2 is SVGAGI in the germline V gene. Study-wide points: When set beside aged donors, long-lived donors presented more naive CD4+ cells and higher diversity. With unsorted PBMCs, a conclusive comparison of naive versus antigen-experienced cells was not possible.

Each donor supplied around 10 milliliters of peripheral blood. The sequenced sample consisted of blood. The clonotype comes from a woman over 75 in good health. The J gene is TRBJ1-2, the V gene TRBV6-5; no definite D call. This CDR3 reads CASSYSSQYGAYGYTF. The CDR3 DNA reads TGTGCCAGCAGTTACTCGAGTCAGTACGGTGCCTATGGCTACACCTTC.